This TCR beta chain came from a study of post-analysis software for immune sequencing data. Study results and limitations: Elevated frequency relative to controls characterized roughly five TRBV segments in patients, TRBV5-6, TRBV5-1 and TRBV20-1 among them.

Turning to this clonotype: Its antigen remains unidentified.

The germline V gene encodes CDR1 SGDLS and CDR2 YYNGEE. The CDR3 contains 14 residues. Unmatched junction bases numbered 5, after V lost 3 bases and J lost 7 bases. Tagging with unique molecular identifiers was a feature of the TCR beta cDNA libraries. T cells, roughly 0.85 to 10 million of them, yielded roughly 550,000 cDNA molecules. Each CDR3 protein gets one entry after TCRdb re-called the PCR reads with MiXCR. The repertoire holds roughly 400,000 distinct CDR3 sequences, 39% seen once, with 6.5% to 8% in the top ten. The specimen was blood. The chain is built from TRBV9 and TRBJ1-4, with 8 bases lining up with TRBD1. This receptor was taken from a girl aged 2 to 9 with multiple sclerosis. Here the CDR3 DNA reads TGTGCCAGCAGCGAGAGGACAGGGACTGAAAAACTGTTTTTT. Its protein product is CASSERTGTEKLFF.